This T cell receptor (beta chain) appears in the sequencing data of a study of cytomegalovirus exposure and HLA in healthy donors. Study-wide points: It was 150 or so TCR beta chains that were listed as cytomegalovirus-associated. Later analysis associated a missense DCLRE1C variant with TCR beta V- and J-gene trimming. Several of the most significant clusters appeared, in a later analysis, to be linked to common viral pathogens. High specificity and sensitivity for cytomegalovirus status were reported for the classifier.

Researchers ran the PCR with 60 Vbeta and 13 Jbeta primers. Only in-frame clones appear in the TCRdb table, and some are missing; sequencing was by immunoSEQ multiplex PCR. The table shows 150,000 to 200,000 clones, with 76% occurring only once. As concerns this clone: Antigen unknown. In the same sample, other DNA sequences code for this CDR3.

Trimming removed 7 bases from V and 1 base from J, with 7 bases in between. The V gene's germline CDR1 is MNHNS and CDR2 SASEGT. The CDR3 is 12 residues long. The J gene is TRBJ1-2, the V gene TRBV6-1; no clear D. Sequencing was carried out using PBMCs. This TCR derives from a male donor in good health and CMV-seronegative. CDR3 nucleotides: TGTGCCAGCACCCTAGATAACTATGGCTACACCTTC. Protein: CASTLDNYGYTF.